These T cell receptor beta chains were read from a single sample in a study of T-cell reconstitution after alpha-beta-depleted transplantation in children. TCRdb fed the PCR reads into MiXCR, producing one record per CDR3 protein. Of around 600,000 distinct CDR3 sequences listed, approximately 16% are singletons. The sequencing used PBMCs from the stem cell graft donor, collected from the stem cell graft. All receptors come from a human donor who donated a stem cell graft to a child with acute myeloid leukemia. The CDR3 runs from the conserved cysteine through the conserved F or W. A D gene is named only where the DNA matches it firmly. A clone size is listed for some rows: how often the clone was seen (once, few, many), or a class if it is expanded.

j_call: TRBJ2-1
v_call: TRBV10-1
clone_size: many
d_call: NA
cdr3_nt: TGCGCCAGCAGTGAGACAGGAGGGATGAATGAGCAGTTCTTC
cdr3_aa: CASSETGGMNEQFF

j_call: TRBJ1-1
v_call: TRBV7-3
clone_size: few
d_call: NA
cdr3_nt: TGTGCCAGCAGCTTAGACTGGACGGCTGAAGCTTTCTTT
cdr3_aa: CASSLDWTAEAFF

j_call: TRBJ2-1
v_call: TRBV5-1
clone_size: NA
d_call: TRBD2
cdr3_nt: TGCGCCAGCAGCTTGATGGGGGGGGGATACAATGAGCAGTTCTTC
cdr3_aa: CASSLMGGGYNEQFF

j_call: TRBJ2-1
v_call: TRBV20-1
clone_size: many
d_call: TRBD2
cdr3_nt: TGCAGTGCTTGTCTAGCGGGGTTCTACAATGAGCAGTTCTTC
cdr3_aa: CSACLAGFYNEQFF

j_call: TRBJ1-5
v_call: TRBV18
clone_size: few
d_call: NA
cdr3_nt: TGTGCCAGCTCACCCTTTGCCGGGACACGTAATCAGCCCCAGCATTTT
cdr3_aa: CASSPFAGTRNQPQHF

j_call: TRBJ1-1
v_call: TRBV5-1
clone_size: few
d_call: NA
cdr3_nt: TGCGCCAGCAGCCTACAGGCAGATGAAGCTTTCTTT
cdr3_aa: CASSLQADEAFF

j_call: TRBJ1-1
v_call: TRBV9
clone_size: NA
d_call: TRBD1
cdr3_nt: TGTGCCAGCAGCGTAGGACAGGGCAAGAACACTGAAGCTTTCTTT
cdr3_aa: CASSVGQGKNTEAFF

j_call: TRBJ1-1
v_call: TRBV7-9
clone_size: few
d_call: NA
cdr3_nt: TGTGCCAGCAGCACGGGGTCGGGCAGCATGAACACTGAAGCTTTCTTT
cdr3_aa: CASSTGSGSMNTEAFF

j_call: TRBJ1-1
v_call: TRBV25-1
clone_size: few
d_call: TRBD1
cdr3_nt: TGTGCCAGCAGCGCCACAGGGGCTGGGACTGAAGCTTTCTTT
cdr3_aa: CASSATGAGTEAFF

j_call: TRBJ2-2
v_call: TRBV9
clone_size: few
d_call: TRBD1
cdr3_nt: TGTGCCAGCAGCGTAGCTGTCGACAGGGGTGTAGGCCCCGGGGAGCTGTTTTTT
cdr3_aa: CASSVAVDRGVGPGELFF

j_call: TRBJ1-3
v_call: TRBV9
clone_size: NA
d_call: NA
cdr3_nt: TGTGCCAGCAGCTCCACGGACACTTCTGGAAACACCATATATTTT
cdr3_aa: CASSSTDTSGNTIYF

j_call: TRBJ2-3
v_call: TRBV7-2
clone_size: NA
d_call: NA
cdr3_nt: TGTGACAGCAGGTTTGTGGGCACAGATACGCAGTATTTT
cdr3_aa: CDSRFVGTDTQYF

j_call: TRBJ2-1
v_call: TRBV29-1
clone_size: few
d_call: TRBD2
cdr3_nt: TGCAGCGTTGACTTTAGCGGGGGGAATAATGAGCAGTTCTTC
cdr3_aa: CSVDFSGGNNEQFF

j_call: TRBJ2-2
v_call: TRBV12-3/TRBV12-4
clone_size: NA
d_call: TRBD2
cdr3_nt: TGTGCCAGCAGTGGAGGGGAGGGGAACACCGGGGAGCTGTTTTTT
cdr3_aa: CASSGGEGNTGELFF

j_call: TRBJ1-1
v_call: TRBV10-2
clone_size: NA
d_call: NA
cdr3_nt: TGCGCCAGCAGTTTAGACACGACCTACACTGAAGCTTTCTTT
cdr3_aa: CASSLDTTYTEAFF

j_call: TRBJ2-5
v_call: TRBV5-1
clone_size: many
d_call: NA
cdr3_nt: TGTGCCAGCAGCTTGGTCTCTCAAGAGACCCAGTACTTC
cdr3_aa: CASSLVSQETQYF

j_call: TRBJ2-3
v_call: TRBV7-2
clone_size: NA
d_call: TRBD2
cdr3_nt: TGTGCCAGCAGCTCAGCTAGCGGGGGGTCCTACAGCACAGATACGCAGTATTTT
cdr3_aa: CASSSASGGSYSTDTQYF

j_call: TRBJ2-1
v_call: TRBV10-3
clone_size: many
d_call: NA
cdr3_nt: TGTGCCTTCGGAGAGTACAATGAGCAGTTCTTC
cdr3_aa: CAFGEYNEQFF

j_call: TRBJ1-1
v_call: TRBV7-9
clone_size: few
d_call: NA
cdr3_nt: TGTGCCAGCAGCACTTCCAACGGAGGGGCGGGGACTGAAGCTTTCTTT
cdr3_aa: CASSTSNGGAGTEAFF

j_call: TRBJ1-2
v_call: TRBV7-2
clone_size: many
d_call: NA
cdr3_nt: TGTGCCAGCAGTACTTACGAGGGTGGAGGCTACACCTTC
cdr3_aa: CASSTYEGGGYTF

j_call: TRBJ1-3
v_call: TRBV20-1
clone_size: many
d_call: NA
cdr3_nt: TGCAGTGCTAGAGATAAGGGGGGCGCGGATGGAAACACCATATATTTT
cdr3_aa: CSARDKGGADGNTIYF

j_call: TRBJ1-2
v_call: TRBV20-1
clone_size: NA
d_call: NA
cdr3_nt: TGCAGTGGGGGCGGGGGCCGGGACTATGGCTACACCTTC
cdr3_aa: CSGGGGRDYGYTF

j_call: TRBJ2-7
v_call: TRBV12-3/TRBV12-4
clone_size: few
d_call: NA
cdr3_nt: TGTGCCAGCAGTTTAAGGGGGGCGTTCTACGAGCAGTACTTC
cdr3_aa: CASSLRGAFYEQYF

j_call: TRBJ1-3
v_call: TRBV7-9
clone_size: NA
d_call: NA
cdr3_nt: TGTGCCAGCAGCTTATACCCTGCAAACACCATATATTTT
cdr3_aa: CASSLYPANTIYF

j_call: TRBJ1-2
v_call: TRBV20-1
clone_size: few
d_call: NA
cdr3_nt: TGCAGTGCGACTCCGGCGACCCCGAGGGGTGGCTACACCTTC
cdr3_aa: CSATPATPRGGYTF

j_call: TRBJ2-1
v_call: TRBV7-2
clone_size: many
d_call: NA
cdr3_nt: TGTGCCAGCAGCTTAGAACAGGATAGGGAAGGTGAGCAGTTCTTC
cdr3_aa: CASSLEQDREGEQFF

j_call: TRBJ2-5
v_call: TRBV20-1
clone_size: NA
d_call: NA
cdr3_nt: TGCAGTGCTAAGGTGACCCGGGGGCAAGAGACCCAGTACTTC
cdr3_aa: CSAKVTRGQETQYF

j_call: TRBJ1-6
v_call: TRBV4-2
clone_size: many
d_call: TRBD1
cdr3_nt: TGTGCCAGCAGTCGGACACCGGGACAGGGAATTCGGATATATAATTCACCCCTCCACTTT
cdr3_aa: CASSRTPGQGIRIYNSPLHF